These T cell receptor beta chains were read from a single sample in a study of OX40 agonist ivuxolimab in advanced cancers. Measured with immunoSEQ multiplex PCR; TCRdb has only the in-frame clones, and not every one. The data contain tens of thousands of clones, around 86% of them singletons. Material: CD4+ or CD8+ T cells sorted from blood, obtained in a trial of the OX40 agonist ivuxolimab. Source of these receptors: an adult with an advanced solid tumor such as melanoma, head and neck, liver or kidney cancer. Both conserved end residues are part of each CDR3. The D gene is left open where the match is weak. The listing skips clone size in some rows; elsewhere it reads once, few, many or a size class.

V	D	size	J	CDR3	DNA
TRBV6-5	TRBD1	-	TRBJ2-7	CASSRQGLGLGEQYF	TGTGCCAGCAGTCGACAGGGCTTGGGGCTCGGCGAGCAGTACTTC
TRBV5-5	-	-	TRBJ2-1	CASSFGRARDEQFF	TGTGCCAGCAGCTTCGGCAGGGCCCGGGATGAGCAGTTCTTC
TRBV11-2	-	-	TRBJ2-5	CASSTSLGALQETQYF	TGTGCCAGCAGCACTTCTTTAGGGGCTCTCCAAGAGACCCAGTACTTC
TRBV28	-	-	TRBJ1-3	CASSLTGPGVYF	TGTGCCAGCAGTTTAACGGGGCCTGGGGTATATTTT
TRBV4-2	-	-	TRBJ2-7	CASSQDRGGYEQYF	TGTGCCAGCAGCCAAGACAGGGGGGGCTACGAGCAGTACTTC
TRBV7-9	-	-	TRBJ2-5	CASSFTTGVETQYF	TGTGCCAGCAGCTTTACTACAGGTGTAGAGACCCAGTACTTC
TRBV30	-	-	TRBJ2-3	CAWSGVGYTQYF	TGTGCCTGGAGTGGAGTAGGGTATACGCAGTATTTT
TRBV11-3	-	-	TRBJ2-1	CASSPRTLLGEQFF	TGTGCCAGCAGCCCGCGGACTCTCCTTGGGGAGCAGTTCTTC
TRBV2	-	-	TRBJ2-5	CASTLLEGARETQYF	TGTGCCAGCACTCTTCTGGAGGGGGCCAGGGAGACCCAGTACTTC
TRBV4-2	-	-	TRBJ2-7	CASSLDPGGTSYEQYF	TGTGCCAGCAGCCTAGATCCCGGGGGAACCTCCTACGAGCAGTACTTC
TRBV27	TRBD1	-	TRBJ2-3	CASSFRPGTQGVDTQYF	TGTGCCAGCAGTTTCAGACCCGGGACCCAGGGGGTAGATACGCAGTATTTT
TRBV2	-	few	TRBJ2-7	CVSGGRWGEQYF	TGTGTTTCGGGCGGGCGTTGGGGCGAGCAGTACTTC
TRBV27	TRBD1	-	TRBJ1-6	CASSRDRDQNSPLHF	TGTGCCAGCAGTCGGGACAGGGACCAGAATTCACCCCTCCACTTT
TRBV7-2	-	-	TRBJ2-7	CASSSGVAYEQYF	TGTGCCAGCAGCTCAGGGGTCGCCTACGAGCAGTACTTC
TRBV6-1	TRBD1	-	TRBJ1-5	CASGQGTNQPQHF	TGTGCCAGCGGACAGGGGACTAATCAGCCCCAGCATTTT
TRBV19	-	-	TRBJ2-3	CASSPLISGRTDTQYF	TGTGCCAGTAGTCCTCTCATCTCGGGGCGCACAGATACGCAGTATTTT
TRBV5-1	-	-	TRBJ2-3	CASSLGVRDTRRMQYF	TGCGCCAGCAGCTTGGGGGTTCGGGACACTAGAAGGATGCAGTATTTT